This T cell receptor (beta chain) emerged from a study of blood T cell repertoires in COVID-19. Overall study context: Samples representing acute and convalescent COVID-19 were sourced from the United States, Italy and Spain. PBMCs, B-cell-depleted T cells, or T cells were the source of the cDNA or gDNA that made up the material.

Authors' processing steps: Researchers report that nucleated cell counts were estimated from reference gene primer amplification. Libraries were prepared by immunoSEQ multiplex PCR; TCRdb keeps only in-frame clonotypes and omits some of them. V, J and clone size derive from that table, while D and trimming were established from the DNA sequence. The data hold roughly 180,000 clones, with under 85% observed a single time. CDR3 size: 13 residues. From germline, CDR1 is LNHDA and CDR2 SQIVND (reference sequence). Trimming left V 7 bases short and J 4 bases short, with 13 bases between. The receptor was isolated from a man aged 55 to 69 who had recovered from COVID-19. The genes are TRBV19 and TRBJ1-1; tentative D call: TRBD1 (5 bases). Sequencing was carried out using peripheral blood. CDR3 sequence (DNA): TGTGCCAGTACCCCGACCGGGGGCACTGAAGCTTTCTTT. As protein: CASTPTGGTEAFF.